The rows below give T cell receptor beta chains drawn from one sample of a study of CD8 T cells in ankylosing spondylitis. TCRdb independently ran MiXCR on the 5' RACE reads; one entry per CDR3 protein. The sample lists 200,000 to 300,000 distinct CDR3 sequences; around 25% were seen once. The specimen was blood, either unsorted or a sorted T cell fraction (not recorded which). These receptors all come from a male donor with ankylosing spondylitis or in good health (not recorded which). The CDR3 runs from the conserved cysteine through the conserved F or W. A D gene is named only where the DNA matches it firmly. Clone size is not always given. Where it is, it says once, few, many or a class for expanded clones.

many	TRBJ1-3	TRBV28	NA	TGTGCCAGCAGTCCAGGGTCTTTGGGAAACACCATATATTTT	CASSPGSLGNTIYF
many	TRBJ1-1	TRBV29-1	NA	TGCAGCGTTGGGTCTCTGTTGGGGGACACTGAAGCTTTCTTT	CSVGSLLGDTEAFF
few	TRBJ2-7	TRBV10-2	NA	TGCGCCAGCGGTAAGGGTCCAGGGCAGGCCTACGAGCAGTACTTC	CASGKGPGQAYEQYF
many	TRBJ2-2	TRBV19	NA	TGTGCCAGCGGGATGGGGGATTGGAACACCGGGGAGCTGTTTTTT	CASGMGDWNTGELFF
few	TRBJ2-3	TRBV6-1	TRBD1	TGTGCCAGCAGTGAAGCTGGGACAGCGACTAGCACAGATACGCAGTATTTT	CASSEAGTATSTDTQYF
NA	TRBJ2-7	TRBV28	NA	TGTGCCAGCCTTGGCTCCTACGAGCAGTACTTC	CASLGSYEQYF
NA	TRBJ2-1	TRBV4-2	TRBD1	TGTGCCAGCAGCCAGGCGGGTGGACAGGGAAGAAATGAGCAGTTCTTC	CASSQAGGQGRNEQFF
many	TRBJ1-6	TRBV11-1	TRBD1	TGTGCCAGCAGCTTATTGGGACAGACTAATTCACCCCTCCACTTT	CASSLLGQTNSPLHF
NA	TRBJ2-1	TRBV11-1	TRBD2	TGTGCCAGCAGCTTCGGGACTAGCGGGGAGGGAGAGCAGTTCTTC	CASSFGTSGEGEQFF
few	TRBJ2-5	TRBV12-3/TRBV12-4	NA	TGTGCCAGCATCCTTTCGGGGGCACGGACCCAGTACTTC	CASILSGARTQYF
NA	TRBJ1-2	TRBV20-1	NA	TGCAGTGCTAGCCAGACAGAGTATGGCTACACCTTC	CSASQTEYGYTF
NA	TRBJ2-1	TRBV10-1	NA	TGCGCCAGCAGCCTCGGGACGCCGGGGGCCTCCTACAATGAGCAGTTCTTC	CASSLGTPGASYNEQFF
NA	TRBJ1-2	TRBV12-3/TRBV12-4	TRBD1	TGTGCCAGCAGTACGGGGACAGAATATGGCTACACCTTC	CASSTGTEYGYTF
many	TRBJ2-1	TRBV3-1	NA	TGTGCCAGCAGCCCCCGACAGGTTAGGACCAATGAGCAGTTCTTC	CASSPRQVRTNEQFF
many	TRBJ2-4	TRBV5-1	NA	TGCGCCAGCAGCCCTGGTGGGTCCAAAGGGGTTCAGTACTTC	CASSPGGSKGVQYF
few	TRBJ2-7	TRBV5-1	NA	TGCGCCAGCAGCTTGGGGCGGGGCCTCACCTACGAGCAGTACTTC	CASSLGRGLTYEQYF
many	TRBJ2-5	TRBV20-1	NA	TGCAGTGCCGAGGAAGGGGTATGGGAGACCCAGTACTTC	CSAEEGVWETQYF
NA	TRBJ1-3	TRBV10-3	NA	TGTGCCATCAGTGACGGTTCGACATCTGGAAACACCATATATTTT	CAISDGSTSGNTIYF
many	TRBJ2-3	TRBV10-1	TRBD1	TGCGCCAGCAGTGAAGGACAGGGTCATGAAGATACGCAGTATTTT	CASSEGQGHEDTQYF
many	TRBJ2-1	TRBV3-1	NA	TGTGCCAGCAGCCAAGTGTCCCTGGTCGGGGGCGATGAGCAGTTCTTC	CASSQVSLVGGDEQFF
few	TRBJ2-5	TRBV20-1	NA	TGCAGTGCTAGAGCCCTGAGACCAGAACAAGAGACCCAGTACTTC	CSARALRPEQETQYF
NA	TRBJ2-1	TRBV20-1	NA	TGCAGTGCTCGCAAGGCCAGCTCCTACAATGAGCAGTTCTTC	CSARKASSYNEQFF
many	TRBJ2-2	TRBV3-1	NA	TGTGCCAGCAGCCAGTTATCGGAATACACCGGGGAGCTGTTTTTT	CASSQLSEYTGELFF
NA	TRBJ2-1	TRBV7-9	NA	TGTGCCAGCAGCCTAGGACAGCTACCAGGGAATGAGCAGTTCTTC	CASSLGQLPGNEQFF
few	TRBJ1-1	TRBV19	NA	TGTGCCAGTAGTCACGGGGCCCACGGGTTAGGAGCTGAAGCTTTCTTT	CASSHGAHGLGAEAFF
NA	TRBJ1-4	TRBV12-3/TRBV12-4	TRBD1	TGTGCCAGCAGATCGCAGGGGGCATCGGAAGAAAAACTGTTTTTT	CASRSQGASEEKLFF
many	TRBJ2-3	TRBV27	NA	TGTGCCAGCAGAGAGGGGGGGCGCACAGATACGCAGTATTTT	CASREGGRTDTQYF
many	TRBJ1-1	TRBV3-1	NA	TGTGCCAGCAGCCAAGACCGCGCGGGGCCCGCTTTCTTT	CASSQDRAGPAFF
many	TRBJ2-3	TRBV5-1	TRBD2	TGCGCCAGCAGCTTGGGGCTAGCGGGGGTAGATACGCAGTATTTT	CASSLGLAGVDTQYF